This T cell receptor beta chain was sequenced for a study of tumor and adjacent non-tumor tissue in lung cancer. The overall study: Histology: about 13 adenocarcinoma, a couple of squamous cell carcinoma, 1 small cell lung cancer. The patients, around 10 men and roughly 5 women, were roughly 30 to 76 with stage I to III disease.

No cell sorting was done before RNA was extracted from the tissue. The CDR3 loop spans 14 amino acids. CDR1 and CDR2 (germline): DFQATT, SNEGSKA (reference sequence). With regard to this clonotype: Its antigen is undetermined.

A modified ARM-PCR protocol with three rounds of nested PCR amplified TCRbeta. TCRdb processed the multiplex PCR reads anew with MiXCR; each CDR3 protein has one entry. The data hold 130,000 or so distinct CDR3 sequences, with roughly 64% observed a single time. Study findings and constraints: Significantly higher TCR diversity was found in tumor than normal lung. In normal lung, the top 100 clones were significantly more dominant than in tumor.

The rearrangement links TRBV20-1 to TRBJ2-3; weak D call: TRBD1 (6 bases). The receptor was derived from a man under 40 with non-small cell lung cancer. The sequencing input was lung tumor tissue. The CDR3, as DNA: TGCAGCCTTACCAGGGGTTCTGCACCAGATACGCAGTATTTT. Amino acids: CSLTRGSAPDTQYF.